The 10 T cell receptor beta chains below were found in one sample sequenced in a study of shared clonotypes between healthy human individuals. Assay used: immunoSEQ multiplex PCR; TCRdb lists only in-frame clones, some missing. The profile shows 2 million to 2.5 million clones, less than 95% of them singletons. Sequenced sample: naive CD4+ T cells from PBMCs. This sample's subset: CD45RA+ positively selected. The receptors were gathered from a man in his late teens or twenties in good health. Some clones in this sample may be carry-over from other donors' samples.

The rearrangement links TRBV7-2 to TRBJ1-5; no clear D gene. This CDR3 is built from 14 residues. The germline CDR1 and CDR2 sequences are SGHTA and FQGNSA. The ends were cut back, 4 bases at V and 4 bases at J, with 11 bases in the middle. The CDR3 nucleotides are TGTGCCAGCAGCTCCGCCTCCCCGAATCAGCCCCAGCATTTT. It encodes CASSSASPNQPQHF.

V gene TRBV28 combines with J gene TRBJ1-3; possibly TRBD1 for D (5 bases). Germline loops: CDR1 MDHEN, CDR2 SYDVKM. Trimming removed 7 bases at V and 0 bases at J, with 16 bases between. The CDR3 has 16 amino acids. CDR3 loop: CASISTRGVSGNTIYF. In DNA, the CDR3 is TGTGCCAGCATATCAACCAGAGGGGTCTCTGGAAACACCATATATTTT.

The chain combines TRBV7-9 with TRBJ2-2, with D hard to call. The V end lost 1 base, the J end lost 4 bases, and 4 bases lay between the germline ends. Germline V CDR1 and CDR2: SEHNR, FQNEAQ (reference sequence). The CDR3 covers 13 residues. Here the CDR3 reads CASSLVPTGELFF. In DNA, the CDR3 is TGTGCCAGCAGCTTAGTCCCCACCGGGGAGCTGTTTTTT.

This clone was observed a single time. The chain links TRBV7-6 to TRBJ2-5; 7 bases align to TRBD2. Germline V CDR1 and CDR2: SGHVS, FNYEAQ. V trimming: 0 bases; J trimming: 3 bases; junction bases outside the gene matches: 4. This CDR3 contains 15 residues. The CDR3 DNA reads TGTGCCAGCAGCTTAGCCGGGGGAGGGGAAGAGACCCAGTACTTC. Protein product: CASSLAGGGEETQYF. Full variable domain (remainder filled in from reference TRBV7-6 and TRBJ2-5): GAGVSQSPRYKVTKRGQDVALRCDPISGHVSLYWYRQALGQGPEFLTYFNYEAQQDKSGLPNDRFSAERPEGSISTLTIQRTEQRDSAMYRCASSLAGGGEETQYFGPGTRLLVL.

The V gene is TRBV7-6, the J gene TRBJ2-2; 7 positions agree with TRBD1. In germline, CDR1 is SGHVS, CDR2 FNYEAQ. The CDR3 runs to 16 residues. The junction had 4 bases not matched to a gene; V was cut back by 3 bases and J by 0 bases. CDR3 nucleotide sequence: TGTGCCAGCAGCTTGACTGGACAGGCGAACACCGGGGAGCTGTTTTTT. Its protein product is CASSLTGQANTGELFF.

The chain joins TRBV5-4 to TRBJ1-1, with D tentatively TRBD1 (5 bases). The CDR3 has 15 residues. The germline gives CDR1 SGHNT, CDR2 YYREEE (reference sequence). V lost 4 bases and J 1 base, leaving 14 bases between the germline ends. The CDR3 sequence: CASSPTAARNTEAFF. CDR3 sequence (DNA): TGTGCCAGCAGCCCGACAGCGGCCCGGAACACTGAAGCTTTCTTT.

The chain joins TRBV30 to TRBJ1-1, with D maybe TRBD1 (5 bases). V was cut by 1 base and J by 1 base, with 10 bases left in between. Germline values: CDR1 GTSNPN, CDR2 SVGIG (reference sequence). This CDR3 region has 14 residues. CDR3 loop: CAWSAGLRNTEAFF. In DNA form, the CDR3 reads TGTGCCTGGAGTGCGGGACTCCGGAACACTGAAGCTTTCTTT.

V gene TRBV4-3 combines with J gene TRBJ2-7; D call uncertain. Trimming removed 4 bases from V and 2 bases from J, with 15 bases in between. The CDR3 is made up of 15 amino acids. The germline V gene has CDR1 LGHNA and CDR2 YSLEER. The CDR3 bases are TGCGCCAGCAGCCCGAAGTTAGGTGGGCCCTACGAGCAGTACTTC. Translation gives CASSPKLGGPYEQYF.

This chain links TRBV5-6 with TRBJ2-5, with 9 bases that match TRBD2. CDR1 is SGHDT and CDR2 is YYEEEE in the germline V gene. This CDR3 region has 13 residues. Trimming cost V 4 bases and J 6 bases; bases outside gene matches: 4. The CDR3 DNA follows: TGTGCCAGCAGCGGCGGGGGGGAGAAGACCCAGTACTTC. Translation gives CASSGGGEKTQYF.

This clone appeared a single time. The V call is TRBV6-1, the J call TRBJ2-7; 8 bases map to TRBD1. V lost 1 base, J lost 4 bases, and 9 bases stayed unmatched. The CDR3 loop spans 16 amino acids. Germline V CDR1 and CDR2: MNHNS, SASEGT. The CDR3 nucleotides are TGTGCCAGCAGTGAAGTTACGACAGGGGCCAAATACGAGCAGTACTTC. Amino acids: CASSEVTTGAKYEQYF.